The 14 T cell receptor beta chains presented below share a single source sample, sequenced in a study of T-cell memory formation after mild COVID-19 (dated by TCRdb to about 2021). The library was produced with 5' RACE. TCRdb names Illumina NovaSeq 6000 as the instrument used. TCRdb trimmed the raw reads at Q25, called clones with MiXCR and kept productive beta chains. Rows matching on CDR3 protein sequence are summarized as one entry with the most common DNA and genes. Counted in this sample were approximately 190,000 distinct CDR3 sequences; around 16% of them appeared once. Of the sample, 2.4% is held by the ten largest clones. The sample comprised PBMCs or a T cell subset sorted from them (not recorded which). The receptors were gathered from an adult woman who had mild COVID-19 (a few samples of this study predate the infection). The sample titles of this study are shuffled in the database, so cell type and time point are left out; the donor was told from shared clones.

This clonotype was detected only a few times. CDR3 sequence reads: CASSLATGVGTEAFF. In DNA form, the CDR3 reads TGCGCCAGCAGCTTGGCTACAGGGGTGGGCACTGAAGCTTTCTTT. This chain uses TRBV5-1 with TRBJ1-1; the match to TRBD1 covers 7 bases. Looked up from germline, CDR1 is SGHRS and CDR2 is YFSETQ. CDR3 length: 15 amino acids. The J segment lost 4 bases and the V segment lost 0 bases, leaving 6 bases of the junction unmatched.

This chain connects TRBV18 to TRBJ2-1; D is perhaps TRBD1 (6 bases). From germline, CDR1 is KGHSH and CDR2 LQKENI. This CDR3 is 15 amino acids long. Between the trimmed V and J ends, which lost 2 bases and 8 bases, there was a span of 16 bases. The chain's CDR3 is CASSPYRVGYDEQFF. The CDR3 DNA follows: TGTGCCAGCTCACCATACAGGGTCGGTTACGATGAGCAGTTCTTC.

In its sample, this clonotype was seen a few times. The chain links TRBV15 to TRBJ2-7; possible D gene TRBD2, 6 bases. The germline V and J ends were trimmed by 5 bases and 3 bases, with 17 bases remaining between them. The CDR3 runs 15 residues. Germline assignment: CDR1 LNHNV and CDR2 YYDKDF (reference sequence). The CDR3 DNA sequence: TGTGCCACCAGCGCCCGACGGACTATCAACTACGAGCAGTACTTC. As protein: CATSARRTINYEQYF.

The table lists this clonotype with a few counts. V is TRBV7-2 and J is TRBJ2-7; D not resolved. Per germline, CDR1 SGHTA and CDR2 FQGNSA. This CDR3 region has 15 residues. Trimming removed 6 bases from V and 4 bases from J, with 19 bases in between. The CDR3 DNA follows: TGTGCCAGCAGGGCCGCCGCTGGGCAGCAGTACGAGCAGTACTTC. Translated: CASRAAAGQQYEQYF.

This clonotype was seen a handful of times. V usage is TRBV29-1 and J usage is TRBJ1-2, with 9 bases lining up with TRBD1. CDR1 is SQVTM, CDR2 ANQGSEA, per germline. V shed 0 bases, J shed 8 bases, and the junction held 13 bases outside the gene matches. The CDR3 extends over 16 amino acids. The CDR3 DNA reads TGCAGCGTTGAAGACCCTACCGGGACAGGGTGGTGGGGCTACACCTTC. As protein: CSVEDPTGTGWWGYTF. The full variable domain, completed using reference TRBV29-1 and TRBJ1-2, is SAVISQKPSRDICQRGTSLTIQCQVDSQVTMMFWYRQQPGQSLTLIATANQGSEATYESGFVIDKFPISRPNLTFSTLTVSNMSPEDSSIYLCSVEDPTGTGWWGYTFGSGTRLTVV.

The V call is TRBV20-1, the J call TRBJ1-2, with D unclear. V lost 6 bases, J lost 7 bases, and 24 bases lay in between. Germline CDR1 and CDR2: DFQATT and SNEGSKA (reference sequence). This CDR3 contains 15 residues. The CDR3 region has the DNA TGCAGTGCCCCCTCCCCGGGCCCCACAGCAAGTGGCTACACCTTC. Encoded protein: CSAPSPGPTASGYTF.

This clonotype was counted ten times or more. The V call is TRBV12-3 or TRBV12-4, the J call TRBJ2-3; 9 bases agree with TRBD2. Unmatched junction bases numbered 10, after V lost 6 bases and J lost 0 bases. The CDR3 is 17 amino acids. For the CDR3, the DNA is TGTGCCAGCAGCCGTAGCGGGGGTAGTGCTAGCACAGATACGCAGTATTTT. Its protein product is CASSRSGGSASTDTQYF.

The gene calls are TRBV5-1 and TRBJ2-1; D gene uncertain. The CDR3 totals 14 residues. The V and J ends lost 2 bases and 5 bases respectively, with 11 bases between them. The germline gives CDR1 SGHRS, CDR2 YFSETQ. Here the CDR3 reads CASSLAPPNNEQFF. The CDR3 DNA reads TGCGCCAGCAGCTTAGCTCCCCCAAACAATGAGCAGTTCTTC.

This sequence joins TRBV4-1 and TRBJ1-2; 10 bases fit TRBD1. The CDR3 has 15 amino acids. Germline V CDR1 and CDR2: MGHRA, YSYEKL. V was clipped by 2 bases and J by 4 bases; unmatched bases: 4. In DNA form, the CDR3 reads TGCGCCAGCAGCCAACCCCGGGACAGGGGCTATGGCTACACCTTC. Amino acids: CASSQPRDRGYGYTF.

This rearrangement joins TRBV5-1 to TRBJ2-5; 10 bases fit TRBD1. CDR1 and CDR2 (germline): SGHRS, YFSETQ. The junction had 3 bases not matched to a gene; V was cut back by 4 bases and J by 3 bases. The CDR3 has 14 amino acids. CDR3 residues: CASSAGTGEETQYF. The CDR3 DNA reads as TGCGCCAGCAGCGCCGGGACAGGGGAAGAGACCCAGTACTTC.

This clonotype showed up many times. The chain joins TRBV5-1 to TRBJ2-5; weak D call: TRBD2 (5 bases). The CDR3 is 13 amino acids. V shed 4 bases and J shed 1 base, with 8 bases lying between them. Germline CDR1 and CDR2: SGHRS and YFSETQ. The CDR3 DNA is TGCGCCAGCAGCCCGGGAATCCAAGAGACCCAGTACTTC. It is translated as CASSPGIQETQYF.

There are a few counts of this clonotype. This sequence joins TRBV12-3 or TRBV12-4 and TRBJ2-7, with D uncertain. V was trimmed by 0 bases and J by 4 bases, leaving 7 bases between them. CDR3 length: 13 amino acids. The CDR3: CASSLATRYEQYF. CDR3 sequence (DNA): TGTGCCAGCAGTTTAGCGACCCGTTACGAGCAGTACTTC.

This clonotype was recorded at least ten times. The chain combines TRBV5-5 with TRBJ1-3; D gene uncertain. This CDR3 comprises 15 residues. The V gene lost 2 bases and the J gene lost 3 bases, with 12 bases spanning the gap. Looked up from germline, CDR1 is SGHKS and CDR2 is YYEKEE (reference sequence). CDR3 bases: TGTGCCAGCAGCTTCAGAATGGGAGGTGGAAACACCATATATTTT. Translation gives CASSFRMGGGNTIYF.

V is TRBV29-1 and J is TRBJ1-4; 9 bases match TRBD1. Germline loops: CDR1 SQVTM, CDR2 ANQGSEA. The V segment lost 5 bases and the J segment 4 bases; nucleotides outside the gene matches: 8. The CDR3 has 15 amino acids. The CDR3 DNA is TGCAGCGTTCGTCCCGGGGGACAGGGTAATGAAAAACTGTTTTTT. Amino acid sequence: CSVRPGGQGNEKLFF.